One sample yielded the 23 T cell receptor beta chains listed below, sequenced in a study of T cells after yellow fever vaccination. TCRdb fed the 5' RACE reads into MiXCR, producing one record per CDR3 protein. The data show 450,000 to 650,000 distinct CDR3 sequences, 21% seen once. The sequencing here drew on PBMCs, taken approximately 20 days after the first yellow fever vaccination. The receptors here all came from a man aged 18 to 30 who received the YFV17D yellow fever vaccine.

This sequence joins TRBV9 and TRBJ1-5, with no clear D. There are 15 residues in the CDR3. Germline-derived CDR1 and CDR2 are SGDLS and YYNGEE. V lost 0 bases and J lost 8, with 15 bases in between. The CDR3 spells CASSVGKEASEPQHF. CDR3 coding DNA: TGTGCCAGCAGCGTAGGTAAGGAAGCGTCCGAGCCCCAGCATTTT.

The rearrangement uses TRBV20-1 and TRBJ1-2; 7 nucleotides line up with TRBD1. The V segment lost 4 bases and the J segment 6 bases; nucleotides outside the gene matches: 5. Germline V gene data show CDR1 as DFQATT and CDR2 as SNEGSKA (reference sequence). There are 12 residues in the CDR3. The CDR3 sequence: CSATRGEDGYTF. The DNA for the CDR3 is TGCAGTGCTACCAGGGGGGAGGATGGCTACACCTTC.

The chain combines TRBV4-3 with TRBJ1-4; D not resolved. V lost 3 bases and J 14 bases, leaving 28 bases between the germline ends. CDR1 is LGHNA, CDR2 YSLEER, per germline. The CDR3 sequence is 17 residues long. The CDR3 region is CASSHSGTAANLRFLFF. The CDR3 coding sequence is TGCGCCAGCAGCCATTCAGGAACGGCTGCGAACCTTCGATTTCTGTTTTTT.

J is TRBJ2-1 and V is TRBV20-1; no definite D call. Trimming left V 0 bases short and J 7 bases short, with 13 bases between. Germline CDR1 and CDR2: DFQATT and SNEGSKA (reference sequence). The CDR3 extends over 14 amino acids. The CDR3 coding sequence is TGCAGTGCTAGAGATTTCCAGTTTGGTAATGAGCAGTTCTTC. Its protein product is CSARDFQFGNEQFF.

The V gene is TRBV9, the J gene TRBJ2-3; D is perhaps TRBD2 (5 bases). V lost 0 bases to trimming and J lost 2 bases, with 7 bases between them. Germline assignment: CDR1 SGDLS and CDR2 YYNGEE. This CDR3 region has 14 residues. In DNA form, the CDR3 reads TGTGCCAGCAGCGTAGGGGAGAACACAGATACGCAGTATTTT. Protein sequence: CASSVGENTDTQYF. Full variable domain (outside the CDR3, taken from reference TRBV9 and TRBJ2-3): DSGVTQTPKHLITATGQRVTLRCSPRSGDLSVYWYQQSLDQGLQFLIQYYNGEERAKGNILERFSAQQFPDLHSELNLSSLELGDSALYFCASSVGENTDTQYFGPGTRLTVL.

CDR3 amino acids: CASSYDFGATGSPLHF. The CDR3 DNA reads TGTGCCAGCAGTTACGATTTCGGGGCAACGGGTTCACCCCTCCACTTT. V usage is TRBV6-2 or TRBV6-3 and J usage is TRBJ1-6, with D maybe TRBD1 (5 bases). The germline CDR1 and CDR2 sequences are MNHEY and SVGEGT. The length of the CDR3 is 16 residues. Trimming took 2 bases from V and 9 from J, leaving 17 bases between them.

This clonotype was detected only a few times. This chain connects TRBV6-5 to TRBJ1-4, with D perhaps TRBD1 (6 bases). Trimming shortened V by 2 bases and J by 8 bases, and 15 bases separated the two germline ends. The CDR3 is 15 residues long. The germline V gene has CDR1 MNHEY and CDR2 SVGAGI. CDR3 protein: CASSYGGQPWEKLFF. Here the CDR3 DNA reads TGTGCCAGCAGTTACGGGGGACAACCTTGGGAAAAACTGTTTTTT.

This clonotype has more than one count but fewer than ten. V and J are TRBV29-1 and TRBJ2-3; TRBD2 agrees at 14 bases. There are 16 residues in the CDR3. Germline CDR1 and CDR2: SQVTM and ANQGSEA. V trimming: 7 bases; J trimming: 0 bases; junction bases outside the gene matches: 6. The CDR3, as DNA: TGCAGCGCCGGACTAGCGGGGGGAACTAGCACAGATACGCAGTATTTT. The encoded protein is CSAGLAGGTSTDTQYF.

There are many counts of this clonotype. This chain uses TRBV5-4 with TRBJ2-3, with D perhaps TRBD1 or TRBD2 (6 bases each). The CDR3 loop spans 14 amino acids. V lost 4 bases to trimming and J lost 9 bases, with 18 bases between them. CDR1 is SGHNT and CDR2 is YYREEE in the germline V gene (reference sequence). CDR3 protein: CASSPRGEIGTQYF. The CDR3 DNA follows: TGTGCCAGCAGCCCGAGGGGGGAGATAGGCACGCAGTATTTT.

This chain links TRBV6-2 or TRBV6-3 with TRBJ2-3, with 7 nucleotides matching TRBD2. CDR3 size: 17 residues. Per germline, CDR1 MNHEY and CDR2 SVGEGT. The trim removed 2 bases at V and 0 bases at J, leaving 8 bases unmatched. CDR3: CASSYLWTRLSTDTQYF. DNA for the CDR3: TGTGCCAGCAGTTACCTATGGACTAGACTCAGCACAGATACGCAGTATTTT.

The V call is TRBV5-1, the J call TRBJ2-3; 12 bases map to TRBD1. Trimming took 4 bases from V and 6 from J; bases not matched to a gene: 12. The CDR3 sequence is 17 residues long. The germline gives CDR1 SGHRS, CDR2 YFSETQ. CDR3: CASSPSGTGGRVDTQYF. The DNA of the CDR3 is TGCGCCAGCAGCCCGTCCGGGACAGGGGGCCGAGTGGATACGCAGTATTTT.

CDR3 protein: CASSLALVREGSPLHF. The CDR3 nucleotides are TGTGCCAGCAGCTTAGCGCTCGTCAGGGAAGGCTCACCCCTCCACTTT. The rearrangement joins TRBV7-2 to TRBJ1-6; tentative D call: TRBD1 (5 bases). Germline loops: CDR1 SGHTA, CDR2 FQGNSA. The CDR3 is 16 residues long. Trimming left V 0 bases short and J 10 bases short, with 16 bases between.

The V gene is TRBV11-2, the J gene TRBJ2-1, with no clear D. The V gene lost 4 bases and the J gene lost 7 bases, with 20 bases spanning the gap. The CDR3 runs to 16 residues. Per the germline V gene, CDR1 is SGHAT and CDR2 is FQNNGV. DNA of the CDR3: TGTGCCAGCAGCTCCAGGCCCCAGGAGATGACAAATGAGCAGTTCTTC. It codes for CASSSRPQEMTNEQFF.

The chain employs TRBV4-3 and TRBJ2-2; 7 bases align to TRBD2. V dropped 0 bases and J dropped 6; count of bases not matched to a gene: 7. Germline CDR1 and CDR2: LGHNA and YSLEER. This CDR3 spans 16 amino acids. In nucleotides, the CDR3 is TGCGCCAGCAGCCAAGATCCCGGACTAGAGGCCGGGGAGCTGTTTTTT. This codes for CASSQDPGLEAGELFF.

This chain connects TRBV7-2 to TRBJ1-2; D is uncertain. Germline V lookup: CDR1 SGHTA, CDR2 FQGNSA. This CDR3 region has 15 residues. With 2 bases removed from V and 2 bases from J, the gap between germline ends came to 12 bases. This chain's CDR3 is CASSLSRVGNYGYTF. The DNA for the CDR3 is TGTGCCAGCAGCTTATCTCGAGTAGGGAACTATGGCTACACCTTC.

The chain couples TRBV27 to TRBJ1-3; D is uncertain. Trimming stripped 3 bases from V and 2 bases from J, with 5 bases between. The CDR3 sequence is 13 residues long. Germline V CDR1 and CDR2: MNHEY, SMNVEV (reference sequence). The CDR3 protein is CASSLFTGNTIYF. CDR3 coding DNA: TGTGCCAGCAGTTTGTTCACTGGAAACACCATATATTTT.

The sample holds a few counts of this clonotype. V and J are TRBV20-1 and TRBJ2-5; 10 bases agree with TRBD2. Germline V gene data show CDR1 as DFQATT and CDR2 as SNEGSKA (reference sequence). CDR3 length: 14 amino acids. J lost 2 bases, V lost 0 bases, and 0 bases had no gene match. CDR3 DNA: TGCAGTGCTAGAGAGACTAGCGGGCAAGAGACCCAGTACTTC. Its translation is CSARETSGQETQYF.

J is TRBJ1-4 and V is TRBV25-1; D unclear. The germline V gene encodes CDR1 MGHDK and CDR2 SYGVNS. The germline V and J ends were trimmed by 6 bases and 15 bases, with 14 bases remaining between them. This CDR3 is built from 11 residues. The CDR3 spells CASSRAREVFF. The CDR3 nucleotides are TGTGCCAGCAGCCGCGCGAGAGAGGTGTTTTTT.

The chain uses TRBV7-3 and TRBJ2-2, with 9 nucleotides matching TRBD1. The trim removed 3 bases at V and 3 bases at J, leaving 14 bases unmatched. Germline V CDR1 and CDR2: SGHTA, FQGTGA. This CDR3 has 19 residues. The CDR3 nucleotides read TGTGCCAGCAGCTTTGGGCACGCACCGGGACAGGGTTACACCGGGGAGCTGTTTTTT. Translating gives CASSFGHAPGQGYTGELFF. The entire variable domain, with the rest obtained from reference TRBV7-3 and TRBJ2-2, is as follows: GAGVSQTPSNKVTEKGKYVELRCDPISGHTALYWYRQSLGQGPEFLIYFQGTGAADDSGLPNDRFFAVRPEGSVSTLKIQRTERGDSAVYLCASSFGHAPGQGYTGELFFGEGSRLTVL.

The chain couples TRBV19 to TRBJ2-7, with D possibly TRBD1 on 5 matching bases. CDR1 and CDR2 from the germline V gene are LNHDA and SQIVND (reference sequence). The CDR3 spans 13 residues. Deletions cut 4 bases from V and 2 bases from J, with 9 bases between. The CDR3, as DNA: TGTGCCAGTAGTAGTGACAGCACCTACGAGCAGTACTTC. This encodes CASSSDSTYEQYF.

This clonotype was found a few times. V is TRBV6-1 and J is TRBJ2-7; possibly TRBD1 for D (5 bases). The CDR3 runs to 15 residues. V lost 7 bases and J lost 0, with 16 bases in between. Per the germline V gene, CDR1 is MNHNS and CDR2 is SASEGT. The CDR3 DNA is TGTGCCAGCACCCTGGGGCCGTCGGGCTCCTACGAGCAGTACTTC. It encodes CASTLGPSGSYEQYF.

This clonotype was counted only a few times. This chain connects TRBV5-1 to TRBJ1-6; a weak D match, TRBD1 (5 bases). Deletions cut 0 bases from V and 10 bases from J, with 14 bases between. This CDR3 contains 15 residues. The germline V gene encodes CDR1 SGHRS and CDR2 YFSETQ. The CDR3 loop is CASSLDGARNSPLHF. CDR3 coding DNA: TGCGCCAGCAGCTTGGACGGGGCGAGAAACTCACCCCTCCACTTT.

V usage is TRBV5-1 and J usage is TRBJ1-1, with TRBD1 matching 10 bases. The CDR3 extends over 15 amino acids. Germline V lookup: CDR1 SGHRS, CDR2 YFSETQ. Trimming took 4 bases from V and 1 from J; bases not matched to a gene: 4. The CDR3 protein is CASSGRDRGNTEAFF. The CDR3 coding sequence is TGCGCCAGCAGCGGCCGGGACAGGGGGAACACTGAAGCTTTCTTT.